The following is a T cell receptor (beta chain) sequence with its context. The data belong to a study of CD8+ T cells in alopecia areata. The sequencing template was cDNA reverse transcribed from extracted RNA. Data came from immunoSEQ multiplex PCR; TCRdb stores just in-frame clones and leaves some out. The sample yields roughly 220,000 clones, 35% to 40% seen once. Germline lookup yields CDR1 LGHNT and CDR2 FRNRAP. CDR3 length: 15 residues. V lost 0 bases, J lost 8 bases, and 16 bases lay in between. As for treatment: oral pan-JAK inhibitor, 5-10 mg twice daily. This sequence joins TRBV12-5 and TRBJ1-2, with D hard to call. The sample in question was CD4+ T cells sorted from blood, obtained around week 34, from a patient treated with tofacitinib. This receptor was identified in a human donor with alopecia areata. DNA for the CDR3: TGTGCTAGTGGTTTGGTATCGGGCCTTCCCTCAGGCTACACCTTC. Its protein product is CASGLVSGLPSGYTF.